This entry describes one T cell receptor (beta chain). Its specificity is not known. This sample's treatment: oral pan-JAK inhibitor, 5-10 mg twice daily. This specimen belongs to a study of CD8+ T cells in alopecia areata. cDNA reverse transcribed from extracted RNA served as the sequencing template. Profiled with immunoSEQ multiplex PCR; TCRdb holds only in-frame clones, not every one. In the table there are roughly 210,000 clones, over 40% of which are singletons. Per germline, CDR1 SGHAT and CDR2 FQNNGV. V lost 5 bases and J lost 7, with 15 bases in between. This CDR3 is built from 13 residues. Study findings and constraints: Throughout tofacitinib, many expanded lesional clones continued to persist in scalp and blood. Especially in alopecia totalis/universalis, lesional scalp showed greater clonality than normal scalp did.

This TCR came from a human donor with alopecia areata. Sequencing used CD4+ T cells sorted from blood, obtained at roughly week 36, from a patient treated with tofacitinib. This chain uses TRBV11-2 with TRBJ2-7, with D possibly matching TRBD1 (5 bases). The CDR3 sequence: CASSPTARWEQYF. The CDR3, as DNA: TGTGCCAGCAGCCCGACAGCAAGATGGGAGCAGTACTTC.